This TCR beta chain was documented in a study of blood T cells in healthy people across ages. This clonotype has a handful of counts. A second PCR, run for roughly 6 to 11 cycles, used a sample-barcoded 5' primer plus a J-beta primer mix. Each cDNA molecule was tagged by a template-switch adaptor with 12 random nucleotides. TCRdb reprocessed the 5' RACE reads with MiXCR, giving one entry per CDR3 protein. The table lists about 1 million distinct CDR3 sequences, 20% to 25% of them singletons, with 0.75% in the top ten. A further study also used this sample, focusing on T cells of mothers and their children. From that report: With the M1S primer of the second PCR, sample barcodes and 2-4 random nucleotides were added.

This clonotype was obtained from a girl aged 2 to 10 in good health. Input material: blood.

In DNA, the CDR3 is TGCAGTGCCCTACTAGCGGGGAATTACAATGAGCAGTTCTTC. Translated: CSALLAGNYNEQFF. V gene TRBV20-1 combines with J gene TRBJ2-1; 10 bases match TRBD2. Germline V lookup: CDR1 DFQATT, CDR2 SNEGSKA (reference sequence). This CDR3 has 14 residues. The trim removed 6 bases at V and 4 bases at J, leaving 6 bases unmatched.